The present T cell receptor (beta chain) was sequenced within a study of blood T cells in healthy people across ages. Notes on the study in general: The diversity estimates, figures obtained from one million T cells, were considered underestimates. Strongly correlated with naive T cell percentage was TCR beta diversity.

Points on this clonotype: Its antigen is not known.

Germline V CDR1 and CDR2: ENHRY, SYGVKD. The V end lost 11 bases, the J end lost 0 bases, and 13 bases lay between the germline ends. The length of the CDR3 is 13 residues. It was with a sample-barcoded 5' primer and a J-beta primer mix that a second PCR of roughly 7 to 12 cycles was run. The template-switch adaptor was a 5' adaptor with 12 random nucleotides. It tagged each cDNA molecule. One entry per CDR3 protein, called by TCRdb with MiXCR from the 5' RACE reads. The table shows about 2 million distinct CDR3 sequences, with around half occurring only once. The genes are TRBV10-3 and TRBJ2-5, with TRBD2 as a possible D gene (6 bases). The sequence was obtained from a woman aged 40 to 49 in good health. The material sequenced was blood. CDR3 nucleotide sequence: TGTGCCTCCACGGAGGGGTACCAAGAGACCCAGTACTTC. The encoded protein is CASTEGYQETQYF.